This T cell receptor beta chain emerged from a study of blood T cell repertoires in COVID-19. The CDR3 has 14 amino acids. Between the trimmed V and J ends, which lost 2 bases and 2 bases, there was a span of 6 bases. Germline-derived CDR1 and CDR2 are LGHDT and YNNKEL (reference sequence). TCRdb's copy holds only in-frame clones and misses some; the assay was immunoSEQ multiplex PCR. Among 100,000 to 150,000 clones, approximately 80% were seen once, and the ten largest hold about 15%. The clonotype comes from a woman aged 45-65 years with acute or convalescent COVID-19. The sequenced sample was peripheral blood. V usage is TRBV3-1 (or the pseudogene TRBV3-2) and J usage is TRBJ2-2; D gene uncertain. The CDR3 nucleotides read TGTGCCAGCAGCCAACTCAGTAACACCGGGGAGCTGTTTTTT. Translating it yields CASSQLSNTGELFF.